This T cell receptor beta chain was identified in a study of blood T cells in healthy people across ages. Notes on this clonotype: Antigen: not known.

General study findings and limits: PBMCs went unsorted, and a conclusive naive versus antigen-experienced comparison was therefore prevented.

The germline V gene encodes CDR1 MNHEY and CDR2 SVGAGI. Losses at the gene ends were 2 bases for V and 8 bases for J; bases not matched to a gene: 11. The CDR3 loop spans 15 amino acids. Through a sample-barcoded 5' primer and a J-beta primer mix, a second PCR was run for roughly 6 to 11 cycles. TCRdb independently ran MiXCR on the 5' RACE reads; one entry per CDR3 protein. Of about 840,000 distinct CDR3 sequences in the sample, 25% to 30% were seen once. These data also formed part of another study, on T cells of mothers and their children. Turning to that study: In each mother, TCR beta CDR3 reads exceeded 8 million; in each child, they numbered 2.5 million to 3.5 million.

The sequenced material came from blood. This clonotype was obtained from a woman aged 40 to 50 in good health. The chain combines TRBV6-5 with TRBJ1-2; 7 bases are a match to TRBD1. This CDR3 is CASSYGPGGRDGYTF. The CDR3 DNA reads TGTGCCAGCAGTTACGGGCCAGGGGGGAGAGACGGCTACACCTTC.